This T cell receptor beta chain appears in the sequencing data of a study of human T cells and chemical hapten exposure. Findings and limits, study-wide: Sensitization with DPC brought no change to TCRs above 1 in 1000 in frequency.

Germline V CDR1 and CDR2: SQVTM, ANQGSEA. With 5 bases removed from V and 0 bases from J, the gap between germline ends came to 9 bases. The CDR3 has 13 residues. Library construction involved attaching unique molecular identifiers to individual cDNA molecules, which allowed quantitative, reproducible TCR counting. MiXCR was run by TCRdb on the RACE reads, yielding one entry per CDR3 protein. The sample includes 95,000 to 150,000 distinct CDR3 sequences, 10% to 12% seen only once; the top ten take 2% to 2.5%. Time point noted: patch test 3, about 24 weeks after DPC sensitization. This sample's treatment: therapeutic diphenylcyclopropenone sensitization with weekly scalp DPC. Regarding this clonotype: Its cognate antigen is unknown.

The specimen comprised whole blood, sampled in connection with sensitization to the hapten diphenylcyclopropenone (DPC). The sequence derives from a woman between 45 and 60 years old with alopecia areata. Some clones in this sample may be carry-over from other donors' samples. The chain combines TRBV29-1 with TRBJ2-3; D not resolved. The CDR3: CSVSSPSTDTQYF. DNA of the CDR3: TGCAGCGTTAGTTCGCCTAGCACAGATACGCAGTATTTT.